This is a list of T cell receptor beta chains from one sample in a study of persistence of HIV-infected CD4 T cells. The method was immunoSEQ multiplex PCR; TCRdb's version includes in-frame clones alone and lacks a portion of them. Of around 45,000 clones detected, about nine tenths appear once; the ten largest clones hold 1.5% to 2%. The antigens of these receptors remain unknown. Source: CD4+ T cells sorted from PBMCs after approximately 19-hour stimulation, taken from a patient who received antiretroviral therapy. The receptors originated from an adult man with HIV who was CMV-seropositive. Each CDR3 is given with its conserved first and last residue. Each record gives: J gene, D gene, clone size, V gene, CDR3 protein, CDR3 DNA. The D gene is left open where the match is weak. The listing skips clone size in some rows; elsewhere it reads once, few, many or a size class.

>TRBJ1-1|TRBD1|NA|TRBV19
CASSTPGGPNTEAFF
TGTGCCAGTAGTACCCCAGGGGGCCCAAACACTGAAGCTTTCTTT
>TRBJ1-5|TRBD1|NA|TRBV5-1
CASSPRGGEQPQHF
TGCGCCAGCAGCCCCAGGGGGGGAGAACAGCCCCAGCATTTT
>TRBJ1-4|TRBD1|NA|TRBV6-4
CASSDPTGGSFNEKLFF
TGTGCCAGCAGTGATCCGACAGGGGGTTCTTTTAATGAAAAACTGTTTTTT
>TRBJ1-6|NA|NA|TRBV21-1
CASSKGQGISYNSPLHF
TGTGCCAGCAGCAAGGGACAGGGGATATCCTATAATTCACCCCTCCACTTT
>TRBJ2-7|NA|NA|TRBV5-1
CASSFMGSPYEQYF
TGCGCCAGCAGCTTCATGGGGTCACCCTACGAGCAGTACTTC
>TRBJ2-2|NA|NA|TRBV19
CASSIVPGTSTGELFF
TGTGCCAGTAGTATCGTACCTGGGACATCCACCGGGGAGCTGTTTTTT
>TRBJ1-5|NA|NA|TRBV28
CASSLGDNSNQPQHF
TGTGCCAGCAGTTTAGGGGATAATAGCAATCAGCCCCAGCATTTT
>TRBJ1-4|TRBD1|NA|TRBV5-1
CASSPRTGANEKLFF
TGCGCCAGCAGCCCGAGGACAGGGGCTAATGAAAAACTGTTTTTT
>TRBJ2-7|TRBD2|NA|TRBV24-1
CATSDLGLAGGREQYF
TGTGCCACCAGTGATTTAGGGCTAGCGGGGGGGCGAGAGCAGTACTTC
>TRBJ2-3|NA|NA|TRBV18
CASSPRQGGSTDTQYF
TGTGCCAGCTCACCACGGCAGGGGGGAAGCACAGATACGCAGTATTTT
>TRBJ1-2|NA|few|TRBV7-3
CASSPQPNYGYTF
TGTGCCAGCAGCCCCCAACCTAACTATGGCTACACCTTC
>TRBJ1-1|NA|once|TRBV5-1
CASSLEPGSRRAFF
TGCGCCAGCAGCTTGGAACCGGGAAGTCGACGTGCTTTCTTT
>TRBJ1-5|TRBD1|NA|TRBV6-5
CASTGTVNQPQHF
TGTGCCAGCACCGGGACAGTAAATCAGCCCCAGCATTTT